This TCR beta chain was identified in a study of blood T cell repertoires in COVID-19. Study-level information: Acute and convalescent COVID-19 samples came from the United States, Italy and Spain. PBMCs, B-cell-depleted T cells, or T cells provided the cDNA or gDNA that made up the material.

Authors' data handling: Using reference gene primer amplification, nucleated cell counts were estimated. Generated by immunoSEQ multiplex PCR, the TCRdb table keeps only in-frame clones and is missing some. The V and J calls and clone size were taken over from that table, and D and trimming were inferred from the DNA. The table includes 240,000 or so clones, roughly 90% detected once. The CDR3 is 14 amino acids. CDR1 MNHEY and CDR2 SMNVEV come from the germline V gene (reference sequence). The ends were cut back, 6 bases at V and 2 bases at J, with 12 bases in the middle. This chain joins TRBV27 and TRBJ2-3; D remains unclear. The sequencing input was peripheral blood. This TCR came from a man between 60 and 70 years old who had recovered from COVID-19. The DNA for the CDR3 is TGTGCCAGCAGAAGAACAACAAACACAGATACGCAGTATTTT. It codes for CASRRTTNTDTQYF.